The subject of this entry is one TCR beta chain. The data are from a study of control samples from healthy donors and cancer patients. Sequencing was performed with immunoSEQ multiplex PCR; in TCRdb, only in-frame clones are kept and a portion is missing. The sample gives approximately 120,000 clones, around 92% of which show up once; 0.58% is in the top ten. CDR3 length equals 15 residues. From germline, CDR1 is LGHDT and CDR2 YNNKEL (reference sequence). Trimming took 1 base from V and 9 from J, leaving 18 bases between them. The chain carries TRBV3-1 (or the pseudogene TRBV3-2) and TRBJ2-5; D is possibly TRBD2 (5 bases). This TCR was recovered from an elderly man with head and neck cancer. The source material was PBMCs. The CDR3 loop is CASSQGDYPRGAQYF. CDR3 sequence (DNA): TGTGCCAGCAGCCAAGGAGACTACCCACGGGGTGCCCAGTACTTC.